This entry lists 7 T cell receptor beta chains sequenced from one sample in a study of cytomegalovirus exposure and HLA in healthy donors. Vbeta (60) and Jbeta (13) primers were used in the PCR. Only in-frame clones appear in the TCRdb table, and some are missing; sequencing was by immunoSEQ multiplex PCR. The repertoire holds about 120,000 clones, about 80% seen once, with approximately 2.2% in the top ten. Sequencing was performed on PBMCs. These receptors were obtained from a human donor in good health.

This clone was counted between two and nine times. This chain uses TRBV27 with TRBJ2-3; 9 bases match TRBD1. Germline loops: CDR1 MNHEY, CDR2 SMNVEV (reference sequence). After removal of 3 bases from V and 6 bases from J, the junction contained 22 bases not matched to a gene. The CDR3 extends over 20 amino acids. In DNA, the CDR3 is TGTGCCAGCAGTTTTACAACAGGGGGCTACGCCGGGACTGACCGGGATACGCAGTATTTT. This translates into CASSFTTGGYAGTDRDTQYF.

A single count supports this clone. The chain carries TRBV5-1 and TRBJ2-1; 11 nucleotides match TRBD2. The CDR3 loop spans 17 amino acids. After removal of 1 base from V and 5 bases from J, the junction contained 8 bases not matched to a gene. Germline V gives CDR1 SGHRS, CDR2 YFSETQ. The DNA of the CDR3 is TGCGCCAGCAGCTTGTATTATGGGACTAGCGGTAACAATGAGCAGTTCTTC. Protein: CASSLYYGTSGNNEQFF.

The J gene is TRBJ2-2, the V gene TRBV19, with a possible D match to TRBD1 (5 bases). CDR1 LNHDA and CDR2 SQIVND come from the germline V gene (reference sequence). Between the trimmed V and J ends, which lost 3 bases and 4 bases, there was a span of 12 bases. CDR3 size: 15 residues. CDR3: CASSIGDRVTGELFF. In DNA form, the CDR3 reads TGTGCCAGTAGTATCGGAGACAGAGTCACCGGGGAGCTGTTTTTT.

This chain connects TRBV9 to TRBJ2-3; D perhaps matches TRBD2 (5 bases). V gave up 2 bases and J gave up 2 bases, with 9 bases separating them. CDR3 length equals 14 residues. CDR1 SGDLS and CDR2 YYNGEE come from the germline V gene. In nucleotides, the CDR3 is TGTGCCAGCAGCGTTACGAGGGACACAGATACGCAGTATTTT. This sequence encodes CASSVTRDTDTQYF.

This clone has a handful of counts. Other DNA sequences in this specimen translate into the identical CDR3. The chain combines TRBV18 with TRBJ1-1; D is ambiguous. V was shortened by 2 bases and J by 1 base, with 11 bases between the two germline ends. Germline lookup yields CDR1 KGHSH and CDR2 LQKENI. The CDR3 extends over 15 amino acids. The CDR3 loop is CASSPGREGNTEAFF. CDR3 sequence (DNA): TGTGCCAGCTCACCAGGGCGGGAGGGGAACACTGAAGCTTTCTTT.

This clone appeared a few times. This chain connects TRBV9 to TRBJ1-1; no firm D call. This CDR3 has 13 residues. Germline V gene data show CDR1 as SGDLS and CDR2 as YYNGEE. V lost 2 bases, J lost 1 base, and 6 bases lay in between. The CDR3: CASSVGPNTEAFF. The CDR3 DNA sequence: TGTGCCAGCAGCGTGGGCCCGAACACTGAAGCTTTCTTT.

The genes are TRBV18 and TRBJ1-1; 7 bases align to TRBD1. V was clipped by 6 bases and J by 1 base; unmatched bases: 5. CDR1 KGHSH and CDR2 LQKENI come from the germline V gene. The CDR3 is 14 amino acids. The DNA of the CDR3 is TGTGCCAGCTCCCCCGGGACAGAGAACACTGAAGCTTTCTTT. The encoded protein is CASSPGTENTEAFF. The complete variable domain, with remaining parts taken from reference TRBV18 and TRBJ1-1, reads NAGVMQNPRHLVRRRGQEARLRCSPMKGHSHVYWYRQLPEEGLKFMVYLQKENIIDESGMPKERFSAEFPKEGPSILRIQQVVRGDSAAYFCASSPGTENTEAFFGQGTRLTVV.